One and the same sample provided the 26 T cell receptor beta chains below, sequenced in a study of cytomegalovirus exposure and HLA in healthy donors. Amplification used 60 Vbeta primers and 13 Jbeta primers. Method: immunoSEQ multiplex PCR; TCRdb's copy keeps in-frame clones and lacks some. The sample has some 130,000 clones, approximately 68% seen once; the top ten hold 1.6%. What was sequenced was PBMCs. The receptors shown here come from a man aged 25-40 years in good health and CMV-seropositive.

This chain links TRBV4-2 with TRBJ2-1, with 7 nucleotides matching TRBD1. The CDR3 runs 14 residues. Looked up from germline, CDR1 is LGHNA and CDR2 is YNFKEQ. With V trimmed by 4 bases and J by 8 bases, 8 bases remained unmatched. CDR3 sequence reads: CASSPNRGRDEQFF. The CDR3 nucleotides are TGTGCCAGCAGCCCCAACAGGGGAAGGGATGAGCAGTTCTTC.

The chain carries TRBV6-4 and TRBJ2-7; D perhaps matches TRBD1 (5 bases). Germline V gene lookup returns CDR1 MRHNA and CDR2 SNTAGT. Trimming shortened V by 6 bases and J by 5 bases, and 8 bases separated the two germline ends. The CDR3 spans 11 residues. In DNA, the CDR3 is TGTGCCAGCAGCCAGGGTCACGAGCAGTACTTC. This encodes CASSQGHEQYF.

This chain links TRBV6-5 with TRBJ1-5; maybe TRBD1 (5 bases). V gave up 8 bases and J gave up 6 bases, with 11 bases separating them. Germline V gene data show CDR1 as MNHEY and CDR2 as SVGAGI. The CDR3 contains 12 residues. This CDR3 reads CASGGGVQPQHF. CDR3 DNA sequence: TGTGCCAGCGGGGGAGGAGTTCAGCCCCAGCATTTT.

V usage is TRBV27 and J usage is TRBJ1-4; 9 bases map to TRBD1. V dropped 3 bases and J dropped 6; count of bases not matched to a gene: 11. CDR3 length: 17 amino acids. Germline V gives CDR1 MNHEY, CDR2 SMNVEV (reference sequence). The CDR3 DNA sequence: TGTGCCAGCAGTTTTCTGGGGTTGGGACAGGGTGATGAAAAACTGTTTTTT. Protein product: CASSFLGLGQGDEKLFF.

V is TRBV11-2 and J is TRBJ2-1, with 8 positions matching TRBD2. After removal of 0 bases from V and 6 bases from J, the junction contained 4 bases not matched to a gene. The length of the CDR3 is 15 residues. The germline V gene has CDR1 SGHAT and CDR2 FQNNGV. Here the CDR3 DNA reads TGTGCCAGCAGCTTAGACGTAGCGGGATCCAATGAGCAGTTCTTC. This sequence encodes CASSLDVAGSNEQFF.

The rearrangement joins TRBV6-6 to TRBJ1-2; D is undetermined. The length of the CDR3 is 11 residues. Looked up from germline, CDR1 is MNHNY and CDR2 is SVGAGI (reference sequence). The V end was cut by 2 bases, the J end by 5 bases, with 3 bases between. CDR3 coding DNA: TGTGCCAGCAGTTACACATATGGCTACACCTTC. It translates to CASSYTYGYTF.

This clone has just a few counts. The CDR3: CASSDAVLGGSYNEQFF. The CDR3 DNA follows: TGTGCCAGCAGCGACGCGGTTTTGGGAGGCTCCTACAATGAGCAGTTCTTC. V is TRBV7-6 and J is TRBJ2-1; D may be TRBD2 (6 bases). The germline CDR1 and CDR2 sequences are SGHVS and FNYEAQ. The CDR3 covers 17 residues. V dropped 5 bases and J dropped 0 bases, with 17 bases sitting between them.

The V call is TRBV27, the J call TRBJ2-1, with TRBD1 as a possible D gene (5 bases). The length of the CDR3 is 14 residues. From germline, CDR1 is MNHEY and CDR2 SMNVEV (reference sequence). Trimming pared 3 bases from V and 13 bases from J, leaving 19 bases between. CDR3 protein: CASSLYDLGQGQFF. CDR3 coding DNA: TGTGCCAGCAGTTTGTACGACCTTGGACAAGGACAGTTCTTC.

The J gene is TRBJ2-7, the V gene TRBV5-1, with D maybe TRBD2 (6 bases). This CDR3 comprises 13 residues. Germline loops: CDR1 SGHRS, CDR2 YFSETQ. Trimming left V 4 bases short and J 2 bases short, with 10 bases between. In nucleotides, the CDR3 is TGCGCCAGCAGCGAGACTAGGACCTACGAGCAGTACTTC. It translates to CASSETRTYEQYF.

The rearrangement joins TRBV10-3 to TRBJ2-3; tentative D call: TRBD2 (6 bases). Germline V CDR1 and CDR2: ENHRY, SYGVKD. Trimming took 4 bases from V and 1 from J, leaving 15 bases between them. This CDR3 is 16 amino acids long. This chain's CDR3 is CAISAYSGEGTDTQYF. The CDR3 DNA follows: TGTGCCATCAGTGCTTATTCGGGGGAGGGCACAGATACGCAGTATTTT.

The chain employs TRBV29-1 and TRBJ2-1; 10 bases fit TRBD2. Germline assignment: CDR1 SQVTM and CDR2 ANQGSEA. The CDR3 has 13 residues. V lost 7 bases, J lost 5 bases, and 5 bases stayed unmatched. CDR3: CSGSGRRDNEQFF. CDR3 sequence (DNA): TGCAGCGGTAGCGGGAGGCGCGACAATGAGCAGTTCTTC.

This clone occurred once. This chain joins TRBV6-6 and TRBJ2-1; 8 positions match TRBD2. Germline V lookup: CDR1 MNHNY, CDR2 SVGAGI (reference sequence). Germline trimming cut 0 bases from V and 6 bases from J; bases unmatched to any gene: 4. The CDR3 covers 15 residues. The CDR3, as DNA: TGTGCCAGCAGTTACTCGACTAGCGAGACCAATGAGCAGTTCTTC. Its protein is CASSYSTSETNEQFF.

The chain is built from TRBV6-5 and TRBJ2-2; D gene uncertain. The CDR3 has 16 residues. Germline V CDR1 and CDR2: MNHEY, SVGAGI. V was shortened by 0 bases and J by 0 bases, with 8 bases between the two germline ends. This chain's CDR3 is CASSYSSSANTGELFF. Written as DNA, the CDR3 is TGTGCCAGCAGTTACTCTTCCAGCGCGAACACCGGGGAGCTGTTTTTT.

The chain joins TRBV5-1 to TRBJ2-5; TRBD1 agrees at 11 bases. The end of the DNA is better explained by TRBJ2-7, so the J call may be wrong. This CDR3 has 14 residues. Germline V gene sequence: CDR1 SGHRS, CDR2 YFSETQ. The CDR3 reads CASSTGQGDSEQYF. CDR3 bases: TGCGCCAGCAGCACGGGACAGGGGGATTCCGAGCAGTACTTC.

This rearrangement joins TRBV7-9 to TRBJ2-1, with TRBD2 identical over 12 bases. The CDR3 has 17 residues. Germline V gene sequence: CDR1 SEHNR, CDR2 FQNEAQ (reference sequence). V was pared by 5 bases and J by 6 bases, with 11 bases of the junction left unmatched. The CDR3 region has the DNA TGTGCCAGCAGCCTTAGACTAGCGGGAGTCCGAACCAATGAGCAGTTCTTC. This codes for CASSLRLAGVRTNEQFF.

This chain connects TRBV2 to TRBJ1-6; D is uncertain. This CDR3 is built from 10 residues. Germline loops: CDR1 SNHLY, CDR2 FYNNEI. V was clipped by 5 bases and J by 14 bases, with 7 bases between them. The DNA of the CDR3 is TGTGCCAGCAGTCTCCGCGCCCTCCACTTT. Its protein is CASSLRALHF.

The J gene is TRBJ2-5, the V gene TRBV2; TRBD1 matches 8 bases. The germline CDR1 and CDR2 sequences are SNHLY and FYNNEI. V was clipped by 6 bases and J by 2 bases; unmatched bases: 14. This CDR3 contains 17 residues. This chain's CDR3 is CASRTVPGQARQETQYF. The CDR3 region has the DNA TGTGCCAGCAGGACTGTCCCGGGACAGGCGAGGCAAGAGACCCAGTACTTC.

The V call is TRBV19, the J call TRBJ1-5; 9 bases are shared with TRBD1. This CDR3 region has 13 residues. Germline V gene sequence: CDR1 LNHDA, CDR2 SQIVND (reference sequence). The V gene end was trimmed by 5 bases and the J gene end by 6 bases; junction bases not matched to a gene: 2. CDR3 sequence reads: CASSVDRGQPQHF. CDR3 bases: TGTGCCAGTAGTGTGGACAGGGGTCAGCCCCAGCATTTT.

This clone was picked up a small number of times. The V and J genes are TRBV28 and TRBJ2-7; TRBD2 matches at 11 bases. Losses at the gene ends were 1 base for V and 3 bases for J; bases not matched to a gene: 5. This CDR3 has 16 residues. Germline loops: CDR1 MDHEN, CDR2 SYDVKM. The CDR3 DNA is TGTGCCAGCAGTTTATTAGCGGGAGGGTTCTTCTACGAGCAGTACTTC. It encodes CASSLLAGGFFYEQYF.

The rearrangement links TRBV5-6 to TRBJ2-7, with 12 bases identical to TRBD2. This CDR3 contains 15 residues. CDR1 is SGHDT and CDR2 is YYEEEE in the germline V gene. After removal of 3 bases from V and 5 bases from J, the junction contained 6 bases not matched to a gene. The CDR3 sequence is CASSSLTSGSHEQYF. DNA of the CDR3: TGTGCCAGCAGCTCCCTGACTAGCGGGAGCCACGAGCAGTACTTC.

The chain carries TRBV4-1 and TRBJ2-2; weak D call: TRBD2 (5 bases). V was cut by 6 bases and J by 3 bases, with 14 bases left in between. Germline lookup yields CDR1 MGHRA and CDR2 YSYEKL. This CDR3 is built from 15 residues. CDR3 nucleotide sequence: TGCGCCAGCAGTCACGGACTGGGTGACACCGGGGAGCTGTTTTTT. It is translated as CASSHGLGDTGELFF.

This chain uses TRBV11-2 with TRBJ1-2, with 9 bases fitting TRBD1. The V gene end was trimmed by 1 base and the J gene end by 7 bases; junction bases not matched to a gene: 4. CDR3 length: 14 residues. Germline V gene sequence: CDR1 SGHAT, CDR2 FQNNGV. CDR3 nucleotides: TGTGCCAGCAGCTTAGGGACAGGGGATTTTGGCTACACCTTC. Its protein is CASSLGTGDFGYTF.

The chain has TRBV6-6 and TRBJ2-1, with TRBD2 matching over 7 bases. In germline, CDR1 is MNHNY, CDR2 SVGAGI (reference sequence). Trimming took 6 bases from V and 3 from J; bases not matched to a gene: 11. This CDR3 has 16 residues. Written as DNA, the CDR3 is TGTGCCAGCAGCTTGAGGGGAGGGGCGGGCTACAATGAGCAGTTCTTC. Amino acid sequence: CASSLRGGAGYNEQFF.

A few counts support this clone. V and J are TRBV10-3 and TRBJ2-7; the match to TRBD2 covers 11 bases. The CDR3 sequence is 13 residues long. V gave up 10 bases and J gave up 2 bases; unmatched junction bases: 4. Germline values: CDR1 ENHRY, CDR2 SYGVKD. The CDR3, as DNA: TGTGCCACCGGGGGACTAGCGGCCTACGAGCAGTACTTC. Protein: CATGGLAAYEQYF.

This chain links TRBV18 with TRBJ2-1, with TRBD2 matching 7 bases. This CDR3 has 15 residues. V lost 3 bases to trimming and J lost 3 bases; unmatched junction nucleotides: 5. The germline V gene has CDR1 KGHSH and CDR2 LQKENI. CDR3 sequence (DNA): TGTGCCAGCTCACCGGGAGGGGCCAACTACAATGAGCAGTTCTTC. This encodes CASSPGGANYNEQFF.

J is TRBJ2-1 and V is TRBV5-1; D unresolved. V was shortened by 0 bases and J by 5 bases, with 9 bases between the two germline ends. CDR3 length: 14 amino acids. Germline V lookup: CDR1 SGHRS, CDR2 YFSETQ. The CDR3 nucleotides read TGCGCCAGCAGCTTGGATGCGGCTAACAATGAGCAGTTCTTC. This gives the protein CASSLDAANNEQFF. The entire variable domain, with the rest obtained from reference TRBV5-1 and TRBJ2-1, is as follows: KAGVTQTPRYLIKTRGQQVTLSCSPISGHRSVSWYQQTPGQGLQFLFEYFSETQRNKGNFPGRFSGRQFSNSRSEMNVSTLELGDSALYLCASSLDAANNEQFFGPGTRLTVL.